This is a list of T cell receptor beta chains from one sample in a study of blood T cells in healthy people across ages. TCRdb reprocessed the 5' RACE reads via MiXCR and lists one record per CDR3 protein. Of some 290,000 distinct CDR3 sequences detected, 27% appear once; the ten largest clones hold around 29%. Sequencing was performed on blood. The receptor source for this set is a woman between 65 and 79 years old in good health. Both conserved end residues are part of each CDR3. The D gene is left open where the match is weak. Clone size is not always given. Where it is, it says once, few, many or a class for expanded clones.

J gene	V gene	D gene	clone size	CDR3 protein	CDR3 DNA
TRBJ1-4	TRBV6-1	TRBD1	.	CASSGDRGRSGATNEKLFF	TGTGCCAGCAGTGGCGACAGGGGACGTTCAGGTGCAACTAATGAAAAACTGTTTTTT
TRBJ1-1	TRBV29-1	.	few	CSVVPGNTGAFF	TGCAGCGTTGTACCAGGGAACACTGGAGCTTTCTTT
TRBJ2-7	TRBV3-1	.	few	CASSHLDRGEQYF	TGTGCCAGCAGCCATCTTGACCGTGGCGAGCAGTACTTC
TRBJ1-1	TRBV5-6	.	.	CASSSNTDRNLEAFF	TGTGCCAGCAGTTCAAACACTGACAGAAACCTTGAAGCTTTCTTT
TRBJ2-3	TRBV20-1	.	.	CSASRRDITDTQYF	TGCAGTGCTAGTCGGCGGGACATCACAGATACGCAGTATTTT
TRBJ1-4	TRBV7-2	.	few	CASSPFPGPNEELFF	TGTGCCAGCAGCCCATTCCCCGGTCCAAATGAAGAACTGTTTTTT
TRBJ2-7	TRBV20-1	TRBD2	few	CSAPGSGSPEQYF	TGCAGTGCGCCGGGTAGCGGGAGCCCTGAGCAGTACTTC
TRBJ2-5	TRBV7-6	TRBD1	.	CASSFGSGQGGRETQYF	TGTGCCAGCAGCTTCGGGTCGGGACAGGGTGGTAGAGAGACCCAGTACTTC
TRBJ2-3	TRBV12-3/TRBV12-4	.	.	CASSFSVRSNAQYF	TGTGCCAGCAGTTTTAGCGTGAGGTCAAATGCGCAGTATTTT
TRBJ2-3	TRBV5-1	TRBD2	few	CASEALGGSADTQYF	TGCGCCAGCGAGGCCCTAGGCGGGAGCGCAGATACGCAGTATTTT
TRBJ1-5	TRBV12-3/TRBV12-4	.	.	CASSPPSNQPQHF	TGTGCCAGCAGTCCCCCTAGCAATCAGCCCCAGCATTTT
TRBJ2-7	TRBV5-4	.	.	CASSSPEGSHSYEQYF	TGTGCCAGCAGCTCCCCGGAGGGATCCCACTCCTACGAGCAGTACTTC
TRBJ2-4	TRBV11-2	.	.	CASSLSARVDIQYF	TGTGCCAGCAGCTTATCGGCCAGGGTGGACATTCAGTACTTC
TRBJ2-7	TRBV9	.	.	CASSATLAPTYEQYF	TGTGCCAGCAGCGCAACTCTAGCGCCCACCTACGAGCAGTACTTC
TRBJ1-1	TRBV29-1	.	many	CSALNTEAFF	TGCAGCGCCCTGAACACTGAAGCTTTCTTT
TRBJ2-7	TRBV7-2	.	many	CASRLNRENEQYF	TGTGCCAGCAGACTCAACAGGGAAAACGAGCAGTACTTC
TRBJ1-1	TRBV7-9	.	few	CASSPNMNTEAFF	TGTGCCAGCAGCCCCAACATGAACACTGAAGCTTTCTTT
TRBJ2-3	TRBV6-1	.	.	CASSEFGEVDTQYF	TGTGCCAGCAGTGAATTCGGGGAGGTGGATACGCAGTATTTT
TRBJ2-3	TRBV9	.	.	CASSGGTDTQYF	TGTGCCAGCAGCGGGGGCACAGATACGCAGTATTTT
TRBJ2-1	TRBV2	TRBD1	few	CASSAPGQGPWNEQFF	TGTGCCAGCAGTGCCCCTGGACAGGGACCATGGAATGAGCAGTTCTTC
TRBJ2-6	TRBV3-1	.	.	CASSQARSSGANVLTF	TGTGCCAGCAGCCAAGCGAGGTCCTCTGGGGCCAACGTCCTGACTTTC
TRBJ2-2	TRBV5-1	TRBD2	.	CASSGDYSYTGELFF	TGCGCCAGCAGCGGGGACTACTCCTACACCGGGGAGCTGTTTTTT
TRBJ2-5	TRBV15	TRBD1	.	CATSRDAGNTGEKTFF	TGTGCCACCAGCAGAGATGCCGGTAACACAGGGGAGAAGACGTTCTTC
TRBJ2-3	TRBV28	TRBD2	few	CASSSREGGTDTQYF	TGTGCCAGCAGTTCGCGGGAGGGCGGCACAGATACGCAGTATTTT
TRBJ1-2	TRBV6-1	.	.	CASNSGTRGYTF	TGTGCCAGCAATTCCGGGACTAGAGGCTACACCTTC
TRBJ2-5	TRBV3-1	.	.	CASSRLTGGSETQYF	TGTGCCAGCAGCCGCCTGACAGGAGGTAGCGAGACCCAGTACTTC
TRBJ2-3	TRBV7-6	TRBD2	.	CASSLDGTSGGNTDTQYF	TGCGCCAGCAGCTTAGATGGGACTAGCGGGGGCAACACAGATACGCAGTATTTT
TRBJ2-4	TRBV18	.	few	CASSPPVGRGAKNIQYF	TGTGCCAGCTCACCACCGGTCGGAAGGGGGGCCAAAAACATTCAGTACTTC
TRBJ2-7	TRBV5-1	.	.	CASSLVEHRYEQYF	TGCGCCAGCAGCTTGGTGGAACACCGCTACGAGCAGTACTTC
TRBJ2-1	TRBV12-3/TRBV12-4	.	few	CASSLFGLYNEQFF	TGTGCCAGCAGTTTATTTGGACTATACAATGAGCAGTTCTTC
TRBJ2-7	TRBV14	.	.	CASSQGYPYEQYF	TGTGCCAGCAGCCAAGGCTACCCCTACGAGCAGTACTTC
TRBJ1-2	TRBV6-1	TRBD1	few	CAIDRGTGYTF	TGTGCCATCGACAGGGGTACTGGCTACACCTTC
TRBJ2-1	TRBV28	.	few	CASDSRFNEQFF	TGTGCCAGCGATTCCAGATTCAATGAGCAGTTCTTC
TRBJ2-7	TRBV4-1	.	few	CASSQDFRGDEQYF	TGCGCCAGCAGCCAAGATTTCAGGGGAGACGAGCAGTACTTC
TRBJ2-7	TRBV12-3/TRBV12-4	.	once	CASSPKGWPLYEQYF	TGTGCCAGCAGTCCCAAGGGCTGGCCTCTCTACGAGCAGTACTTC
TRBJ2-3	TRBV11-2	.	.	CASERTSTDTQYF	TGTGCCAGCGAGAGGACTAGCACAGATACGCAGTATTTT
TRBJ1-4	TRBV25-1	.	.	CASSERRGGASNEKLFF	TGTGCCAGCAGCGAACGGAGGGGGGGTGCGAGTAATGAAAAACTGTTTTTT
TRBJ2-1	TRBV7-8	.	.	CASSLVRNSYNEQFF	TGTGCCAGCAGCTTAGTGCGCAACTCCTACAATGAGCAGTTCTTC
TRBJ2-7	TRBV29-1	TRBD1	.	CSVNRGQSEQYF	TGCAGCGTTAACAGGGGTCAGAGCGAGCAGTACTTC
TRBJ2-7	TRBV20-1	TRBD2	many	CSARGQRGSYEQYF	TGCAGTGCTAGGGGGCAGCGGGGCTCCTACGAGCAGTACTTC
TRBJ2-5	TRBV20-1	.	.	CSARAFRTQETQYF	TGCAGTGCTAGGGCTTTCCGAACTCAAGAGACCCAGTACTTC
TRBJ1-2	TRBV29-1	.	many	CSVGGSYTF	TGCAGCGTTGGGGGATCGTACACCTTC
TRBJ2-1	TRBV4-2	.	.	CASRALNNEQFF	TGTGCCAGCAGGGCCTTAAACAATGAGCAGTTCTTC
TRBJ2-2	TRBV27	.	once	CASSSRRDLAGELFF	TGTGCCAGCAGTTCAAGGCGGGACCTAGCCGGGGAGCTGTTTTTT
TRBJ2-7	TRBV4-3	TRBD2	few	CASSQGPLAGVCSYEQYF	TGCGCCAGCAGCCAAGGTCCCCTAGCGGGAGTGTGCTCCTACGAGCAGTACTTC
TRBJ1-3	TRBV7-9	.	.	CASSPNPGRVGNTIYF	TGTGCCAGCAGCCCTAACCCGGGGAGGGTCGGAAACACCATATATTTT
TRBJ2-2	TRBV6-5	.	many	CASSYSSGGPGELFF	TGTGCCAGCAGTTACTCGAGTGGGGGACCCGGGGAGCTGTTTTTT
TRBJ2-7	TRBV29-1	TRBD1	.	CSVGQGEQYF	TGCAGCGTTGGACAGGGAGAGCAGTACTTC